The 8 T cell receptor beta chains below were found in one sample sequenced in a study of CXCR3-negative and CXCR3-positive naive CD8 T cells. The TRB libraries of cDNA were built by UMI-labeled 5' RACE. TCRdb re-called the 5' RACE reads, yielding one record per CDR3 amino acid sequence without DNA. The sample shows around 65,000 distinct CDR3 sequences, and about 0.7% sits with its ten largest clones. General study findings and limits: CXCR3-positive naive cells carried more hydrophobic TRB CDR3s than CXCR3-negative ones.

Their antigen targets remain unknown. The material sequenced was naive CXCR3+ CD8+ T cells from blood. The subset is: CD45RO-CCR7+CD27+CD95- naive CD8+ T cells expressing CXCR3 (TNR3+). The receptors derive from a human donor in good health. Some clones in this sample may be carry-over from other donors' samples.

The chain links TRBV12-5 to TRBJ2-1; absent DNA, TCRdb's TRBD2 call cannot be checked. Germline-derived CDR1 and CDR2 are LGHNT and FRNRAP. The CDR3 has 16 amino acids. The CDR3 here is CASSLGGPSSVDEQFF.

CDR3 loop: CASSQVDLSTDTQYF. This chain joins TRBV14 and TRBJ2-3. Germline V gene sequence: CDR1 SGHDN, CDR2 FVKESK. The length of the CDR3 is 15 residues.

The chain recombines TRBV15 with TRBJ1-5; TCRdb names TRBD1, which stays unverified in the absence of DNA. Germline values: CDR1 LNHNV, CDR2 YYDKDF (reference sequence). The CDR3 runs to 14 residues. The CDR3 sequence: CATSIYRTGQPQHF.

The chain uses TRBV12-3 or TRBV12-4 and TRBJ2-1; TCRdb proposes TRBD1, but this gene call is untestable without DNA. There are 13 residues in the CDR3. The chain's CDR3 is CASSGQNWDEQFF.

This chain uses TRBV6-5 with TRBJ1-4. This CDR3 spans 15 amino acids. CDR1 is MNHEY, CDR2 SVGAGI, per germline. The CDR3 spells CASSQTSPTNEKLFF.

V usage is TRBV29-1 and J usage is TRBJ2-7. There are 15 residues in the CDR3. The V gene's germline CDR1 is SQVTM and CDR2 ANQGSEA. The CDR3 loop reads CSVEDPSGGAYEQYF.

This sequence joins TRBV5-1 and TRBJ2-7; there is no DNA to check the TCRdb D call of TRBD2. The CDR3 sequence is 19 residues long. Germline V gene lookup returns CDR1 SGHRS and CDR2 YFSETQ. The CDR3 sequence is CASSLGPSRESGRAHEQYF.

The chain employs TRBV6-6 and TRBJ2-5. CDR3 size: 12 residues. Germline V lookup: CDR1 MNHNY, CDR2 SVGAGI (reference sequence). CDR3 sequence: CASRGIGETQYF.